The 14 T cell receptor beta chains reported below all come from one sample, sequenced in a study of control samples from healthy donors and cancer patients. The method was immunoSEQ multiplex PCR; TCRdb's version includes in-frame clones alone and lacks a portion of them. This table has about 28,000 clones, 91% appearing once. Sequenced input: PBMCs. These receptors were collected from a man aged 45-65 years with lung cancer.

This chain joins TRBV18 and TRBJ2-7; possible D gene TRBD1, 5 bases. CDR1 KGHSH and CDR2 LQKENI come from the germline V gene. There are 12 residues in the CDR3. V was shortened by 2 bases and J by 3 bases, with 5 bases between the two germline ends. The CDR3 protein is CASSPDSYEQYF. As DNA, the CDR3 is TGTGCCAGCTCACCAGACAGCTACGAGCAGTACTTC.

V is TRBV30 and J is TRBJ1-1; D gene ambiguous. The CDR3 contains 13 residues. Germline V CDR1 and CDR2: GTSNPN, SVGIG (reference sequence). Deletions cut 0 bases from V and 5 bases from J, with 10 bases between. CDR3 region: CAWSVNGGTEAFF. In DNA form, the CDR3 reads TGTGCCTGGAGTGTAAACGGAGGGACTGAAGCTTTCTTT.

This clone showed up just once. The V gene is TRBV19, the J gene TRBJ1-1; D is unresolved. This CDR3 is built from 14 residues. Looked up from germline, CDR1 is LNHDA and CDR2 is SQIVND (reference sequence). V lost 7 bases and J lost 1, with 13 bases in between. The CDR3 sequence: CASIKEWPNTEAFF. CDR3 DNA: TGTGCCAGTATAAAAGAATGGCCGAACACTGAAGCTTTCTTT.

For the CDR3, the DNA is TGTGCCAGCAGCCAAGATTGTGGGACAGGGGCTTCACCCCTCCACTTT. Its translation: CASSQDCGTGASPLHF. The chain joins TRBV3-1 (or the pseudogene TRBV3-2) to TRBJ1-6, with TRBD1 matching over 10 bases. The CDR3 has 16 residues. J lost 9 bases, V lost 0 bases, and 5 bases had no gene match. CDR1 is LGHDT, CDR2 YNNKEL, per germline (reference sequence).

This chain connects TRBV5-1 to TRBJ2-3; 12 bases are shared with TRBD2. J gave up 5 bases and V 4 bases, and 5 bases lay outside the gene matches. In germline, CDR1 is SGHRS, CDR2 YFSETQ. The CDR3 spans 15 residues. Here the CDR3 DNA reads TGCGCCAGCAGCCTTGGACTAGCGGGGAGAGATACGCAGTATTTT. This gives the protein CASSLGLAGRDTQYF.

This clone came up once. The J gene is TRBJ2-7, the V gene TRBV6-2 or TRBV6-3, with D uncertain. The V end was cut by 6 bases, the J end by 4 bases, with 7 bases between. CDR3 length equals 11 residues. From germline, CDR1 is MNHEY and CDR2 SVGEGT. This chain's CDR3 is CASSHEYEQYF. In DNA, the CDR3 is TGTGCCAGCAGCCACGAGTACGAGCAGTACTTC.

Only a few counts were recorded for this clone. The chain links TRBV10-2 to TRBJ1-1; no reliable D call. This CDR3 region has 12 residues. V lost 0 bases to trimming and J lost 12 bases, with 11 bases between them. The germline CDR1 and CDR2 sequences are WSHSY and SAAADI. CDR3 region: CASSESIGKTFF. CDR3 nucleotides: TGCGCCAGCAGTGAGTCGATAGGGAAAACTTTCTTT.

This chain connects TRBV7-2 to TRBJ2-5; D perhaps matches TRBD2 (5 bases). V lost 5 bases and J 9 bases, leaving 13 bases between the germline ends. The CDR3 runs 12 residues. The V gene's germline CDR1 is SGHTA and CDR2 FQGNSA. CDR3 bases: TGTGCCAGCAGCCCCTATGCGGAGGCCCAGTACTTC. It is translated as CASSPYAEAQYF.

This clone came up once. This chain joins TRBV6-2 or TRBV6-3 and TRBJ2-5; D is perhaps TRBD2 (5 bases). V lost 3 bases and J 0 bases, leaving 17 bases between the germline ends. In germline, CDR1 is MNHEY, CDR2 SVGEGT. This CDR3 spans 17 amino acids. The CDR3 coding sequence is TGTGCCAGCAGTTATTTCGGACTGAGCGAATACCAAGAGACCCAGTACTTC. Encoded protein: CASSYFGLSEYQETQYF.

This chain uses TRBV7-9 with TRBJ1-4, with a tentative D call TRBD1 (5 bases). V shed 1 base and J shed 7 bases, with 7 bases lying between them. Germline-derived CDR1 and CDR2 are SEHNR and FQNEAQ (reference sequence). The CDR3 sequence is 13 residues long. CDR3 sequence reads: CASSLGQFEKLFF. The CDR3 DNA reads as TGTGCCAGCAGCTTAGGACAGTTTGAAAAACTGTTTTTT.

The rearrangement joins TRBV6-5 to TRBJ2-2; 7 positions agree with TRBD1. The length of the CDR3 is 15 residues. Trimming took 0 bases from V and 6 from J; bases not matched to a gene: 4. The germline CDR1 and CDR2 sequences are MNHEY and SVGAGI. DNA of the CDR3: TGTGCCAGCAGTTACTCGAGGGGGCCGGCCGGGGAGCTGTTTTTT. It encodes CASSYSRGPAGELFF.

V usage is TRBV7-3 and J usage is TRBJ1-1, with D uncertain. This CDR3 spans 13 amino acids. V dropped 0 bases and J dropped 2 bases, with 4 bases sitting between them. Per germline, CDR1 SGHTA and CDR2 FQGTGA. CDR3 in DNA: TGTGCCAGCAGCTTAACACCTAACACTGAAGCTTTCTTT. This encodes CASSLTPNTEAFF. Combining the CDR3 with reference TRBV7-3 and TRBJ1-1 gives the whole variable domain GAGVSQTPSNKVTEKGKYVELRCDPISGHTALYWYRQSLGQGPEFLIYFQGTGAADDSGLPNDRFFAVRPEGSVSTLKIQRTERGDSAVYLCASSLTPNTEAFFGQGTRLTVV.

J is TRBJ2-2 and V is TRBV2, with D uncertain. Germline loops: CDR1 SNHLY, CDR2 FYNNEI. Trimming shortened V by 5 bases and J by 2 bases, and 6 bases separated the two germline ends. This CDR3 region has 13 residues. Written as DNA, the CDR3 is TGTGCCAGCAGTAGACAAAACACCGGGGAGCTGTTTTTT. This codes for CASSRQNTGELFF.

The chain recombines TRBV10-3 with TRBJ1-5; 7 positions match TRBD1. CDR1 ENHRY and CDR2 SYGVKD come from the germline V gene. The V and J ends lost 6 bases and 7 bases, in that order; junction bases with no gene match: 15. This CDR3 comprises 16 residues. The CDR3 sequence: CAISREVVRGGQPQHF. The CDR3, as DNA: TGTGCCATCAGCCGGGAGGTTGTCAGGGGGGGACAGCCCCAGCATTTT.